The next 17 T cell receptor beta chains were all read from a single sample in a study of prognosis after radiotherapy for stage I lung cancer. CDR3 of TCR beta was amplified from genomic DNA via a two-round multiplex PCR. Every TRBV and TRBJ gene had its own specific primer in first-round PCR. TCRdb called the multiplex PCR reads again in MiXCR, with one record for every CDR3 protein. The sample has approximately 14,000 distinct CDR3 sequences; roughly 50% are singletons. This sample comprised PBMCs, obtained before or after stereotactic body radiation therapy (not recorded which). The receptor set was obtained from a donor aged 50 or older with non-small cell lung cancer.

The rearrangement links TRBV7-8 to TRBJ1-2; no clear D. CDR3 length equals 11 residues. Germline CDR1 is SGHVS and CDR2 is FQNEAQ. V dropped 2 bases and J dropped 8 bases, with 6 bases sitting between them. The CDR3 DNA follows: TGTGCCAGCAGCTTAACGAGCGGCTACACCTTC. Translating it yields CASSLTSGYTF.

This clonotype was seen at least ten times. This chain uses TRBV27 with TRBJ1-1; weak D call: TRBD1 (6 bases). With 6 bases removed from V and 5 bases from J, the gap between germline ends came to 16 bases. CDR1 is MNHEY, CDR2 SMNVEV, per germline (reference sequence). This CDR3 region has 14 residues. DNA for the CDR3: TGTGCCAGCAGCCCAGGGGTCGTGGCGACTGAAGCTTTCTTT. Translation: CASSPGVVATEAFF.

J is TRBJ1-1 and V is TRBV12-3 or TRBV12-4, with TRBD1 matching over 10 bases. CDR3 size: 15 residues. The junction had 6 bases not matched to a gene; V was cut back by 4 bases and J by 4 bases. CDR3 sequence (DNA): TGTGCCAGCAGTTCGGACGGACAGGGGGGCACTGAAGCTTTCTTT. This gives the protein CASSSDGQGGTEAFF.

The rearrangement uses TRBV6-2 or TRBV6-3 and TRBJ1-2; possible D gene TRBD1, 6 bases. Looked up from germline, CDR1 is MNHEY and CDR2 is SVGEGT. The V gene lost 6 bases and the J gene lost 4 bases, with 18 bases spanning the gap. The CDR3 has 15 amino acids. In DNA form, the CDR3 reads TGTGCCAGCAGGCGCGAACCACAGGGCCCCTATGGCTACACCTTC. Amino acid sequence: CASRREPQGPYGYTF.

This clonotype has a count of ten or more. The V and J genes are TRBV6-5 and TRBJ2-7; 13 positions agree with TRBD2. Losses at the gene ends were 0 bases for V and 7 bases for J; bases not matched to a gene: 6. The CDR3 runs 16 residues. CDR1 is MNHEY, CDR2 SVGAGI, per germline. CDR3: CASSYSRTSGREEQYF. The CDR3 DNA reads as TGTGCCAGCAGTTACTCGCGGACTAGCGGGAGAGAGGAGCAGTACTTC.

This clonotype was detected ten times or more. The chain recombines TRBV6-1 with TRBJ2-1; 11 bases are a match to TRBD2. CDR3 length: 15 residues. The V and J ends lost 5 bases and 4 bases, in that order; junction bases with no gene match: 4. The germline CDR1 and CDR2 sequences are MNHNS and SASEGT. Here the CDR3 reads CASSTGTSGYNEQFF. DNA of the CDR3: TGTGCCAGCAGTACAGGGACTAGCGGATACAATGAGCAGTTCTTC.

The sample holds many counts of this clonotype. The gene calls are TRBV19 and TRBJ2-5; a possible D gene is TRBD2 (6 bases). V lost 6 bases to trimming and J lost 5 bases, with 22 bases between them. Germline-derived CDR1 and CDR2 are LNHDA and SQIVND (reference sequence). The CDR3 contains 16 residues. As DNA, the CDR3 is TGTGCCAGTAGGAGATCTGGCCCGGGAGAAGGGGAGACCCAGTACTTC. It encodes CASRRSGPGEGETQYF.

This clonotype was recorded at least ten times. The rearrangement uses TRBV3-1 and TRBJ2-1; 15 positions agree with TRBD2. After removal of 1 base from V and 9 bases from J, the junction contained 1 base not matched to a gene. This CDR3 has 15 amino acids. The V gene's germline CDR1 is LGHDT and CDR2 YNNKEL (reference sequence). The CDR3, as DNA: TGTGCCAGCAGCCAAGGGACTAGCGGGAGGGTTGAGCAGTTCTTC. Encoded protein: CASSQGTSGRVEQFF.

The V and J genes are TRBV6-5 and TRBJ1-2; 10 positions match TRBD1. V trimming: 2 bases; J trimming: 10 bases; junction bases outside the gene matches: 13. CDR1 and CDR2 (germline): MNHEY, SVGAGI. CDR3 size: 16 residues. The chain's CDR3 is CASSYRSGTGDYVYTF. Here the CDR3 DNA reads TGTGCCAGCAGTTACAGGTCCGGGACAGGGGATTACGTCTACACCTTC.

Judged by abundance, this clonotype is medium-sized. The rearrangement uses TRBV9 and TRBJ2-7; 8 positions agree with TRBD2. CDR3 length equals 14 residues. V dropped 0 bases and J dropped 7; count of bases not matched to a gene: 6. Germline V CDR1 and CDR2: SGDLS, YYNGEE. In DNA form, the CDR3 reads TGTGCCAGCAGCGTAGCTGGCGGGGGGTGGGAGCAGTACTTC. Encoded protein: CASSVAGGGWEQYF.

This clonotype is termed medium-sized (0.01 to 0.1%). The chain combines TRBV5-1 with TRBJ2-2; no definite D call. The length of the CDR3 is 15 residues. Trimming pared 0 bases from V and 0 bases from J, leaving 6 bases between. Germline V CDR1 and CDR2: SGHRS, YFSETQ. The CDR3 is CASSLDSANTGELFF. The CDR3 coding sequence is TGCGCCAGCAGCTTGGACAGTGCGAACACCGGGGAGCTGTTTTTT.

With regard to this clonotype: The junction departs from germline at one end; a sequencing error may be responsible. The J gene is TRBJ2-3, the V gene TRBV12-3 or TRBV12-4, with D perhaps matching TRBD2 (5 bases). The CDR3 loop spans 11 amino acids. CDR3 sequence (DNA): TGTGCCGGCAGCACGGGGTATACGCAGTATTTT. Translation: CAGSTGYTQYF.

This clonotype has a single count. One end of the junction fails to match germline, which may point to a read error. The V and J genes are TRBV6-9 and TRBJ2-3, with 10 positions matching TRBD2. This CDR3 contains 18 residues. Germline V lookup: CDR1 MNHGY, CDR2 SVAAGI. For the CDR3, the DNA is TGTGACAGCAGTTACCCGTCTAGCGGGGGACATGACACAGATACGCAGTATTTT. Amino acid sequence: CDSSYPSSGGHDTDTQYF.

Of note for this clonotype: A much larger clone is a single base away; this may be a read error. The CDR3 loop reads CASSPPGAYDEQFF. The CDR3 DNA follows: TGCGCCAGCAGCCCCCCCGGGGCCTACGATGAGCAGTTCTTC. The rearrangement links TRBV4-1 to TRBJ2-1; possibly TRBD1 or TRBD2 for D (5 bases each). In germline, CDR1 is MGHRA, CDR2 YSYEKL. The CDR3 is made up of 14 amino acids.

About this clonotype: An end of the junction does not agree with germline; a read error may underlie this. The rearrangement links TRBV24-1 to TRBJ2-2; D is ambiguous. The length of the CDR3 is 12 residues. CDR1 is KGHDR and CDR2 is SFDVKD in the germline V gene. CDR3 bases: TGTGCCACCATTGATTTTGTCGGGGAGCTGTTTTTT. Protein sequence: CATIDFVGELFF.

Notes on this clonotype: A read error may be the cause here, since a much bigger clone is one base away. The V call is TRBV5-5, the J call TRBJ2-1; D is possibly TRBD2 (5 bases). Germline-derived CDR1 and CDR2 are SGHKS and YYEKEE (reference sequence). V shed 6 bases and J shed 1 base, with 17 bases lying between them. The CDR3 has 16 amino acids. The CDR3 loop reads CASTGMGKGSYNEQFF. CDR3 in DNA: TGTGCCAGCACCGGGATGGGCAAAGGGTCCTACAATGAGCAGTTCTTC.

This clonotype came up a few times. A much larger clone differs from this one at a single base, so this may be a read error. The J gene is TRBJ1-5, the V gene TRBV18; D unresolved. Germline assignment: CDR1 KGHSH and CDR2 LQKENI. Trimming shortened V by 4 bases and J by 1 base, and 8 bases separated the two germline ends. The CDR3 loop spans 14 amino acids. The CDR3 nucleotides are TGTGCCAGCTCACTGGGCCAAAGCAATCAGCCCCAGCATTTT. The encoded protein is CASSLGQSNQPQHF.